A selection of T cell receptor beta chains follows, all from one sample in a study of T cells in tumors after PD-1 blockade. The table came from immunoSEQ multiplex PCR; TCRdb's copy has only in-frame clones and leaves some out. Of around 2,500 clones listed, around 69% are singletons. The sample here was tumor tissue, taken after anti-PD-1 treatment. All receptors derive from a human donor with basal cell carcinoma. Each CDR3 is given with its conserved first and last residue. A D gene is named only where the DNA matches it firmly. Clone size is stated in some rows and not others, as once, few, many or a class when expanded.

CDR3 length	V gene	clone size	D gene	J gene	CDR3 DNA	CDR3 protein
14	TRBV30	once	-	TRBJ2-1	TGTGCCTGGAGTGTACATTCCGGGCGAAGTGAGCAGTTCTTC	CAWSVHSGRSEQFF
12	TRBV5-4	-	-	TRBJ2-3	TGTGCCAGTAGCACCGCTACAGATACGCAGTATTTT	CASSTATDTQYF
13	TRBV9	-	-	TRBJ1-5	TGTGCCAGCAGCGATTACCCTGGACAGCCCCAGCATTTT	CASSDYPGQPQHF
15	TRBV9	-	-	TRBJ2-3	TGTGCCAGCAGCGTAGCCCCGATTCTCACAGATACGCAGTATTTT	CASSVAPILTDTQYF
14	TRBV29-1	-	-	TRBJ2-3	TGCAGCGTACCCCAGGGGACTAGCACAGATACGCAGTATTTT	CSVPQGTSTDTQYF
14	TRBV2	once	TRBD2	TRBJ2-3	TGTGCCAGCACCAAGGGACTAGGGACAGATACGCAGTATTTT	CASTKGLGTDTQYF
17	TRBV5-4	-	-	TRBJ2-3	TGTGCCAGCAGCTTGGTGGGCAGGACCCGGGGGACAGATACGCAGTATTTT	CASSLVGRTRGTDTQYF
14	TRBV7-9	-	TRBD1	TRBJ1-2	TGTGCCAGCAGCTCGGGACAGGGCGACTATGGCTACACCTTC	CASSSGQGDYGYTF
15	TRBV7-9	-	TRBD1	TRBJ1-1	TGTGCCAGCAGCTCGGCCGGGACAGGGGACACTGAAGCTTTCTTT	CASSSAGTGDTEAFF
14	TRBV10-2	-	TRBD1	TRBJ1-3	TGCGCCACCCGAGGACAGGTCTCTGGAAACACCATATATTTT	CATRGQVSGNTIYF
11	TRBV6-1	-	-	TRBJ1-4	TGTGCCAGCACACAAACAGGGCAGGCGCATTTT	CASTQTGQAHF
16	TRBV7-2	few	-	TRBJ2-6	TGTGCCAGCAGCTTAACAGGTGCTTTTGGGGCCAACGTCCTGACTTTC	CASSLTGAFGANVLTF
16	TRBV14	-	TRBD1	TRBJ2-2	TGTGCCAGCAGCCAAGGGGGGACAGGGTCCCCCGGGGAGCTGTTTTTT	CASSQGGTGSPGELFF
15	TRBV5-6	once	-	TRBJ1-4	TGTGCCAGCAGCTTGTCGGGGGCAACTAATGAAAAACTGTTTTTT	CASSLSGATNEKLFF
12	TRBV10-3	-	-	TRBJ2-7	TGTGCCATCGGGGACCTTTCCTACGAGCAGTACTTC	CAIGDLSYEQYF
16	TRBV15	-	TRBD2	TRBJ2-1	TGTGCCACCAGCAGCGCCGGGACTAGCGGGGGGAATGAGCAGTTCTTC	CATSSAGTSGGNEQFF
13	TRBV28	-	-	TRBJ2-1	TGTGCCAGCCGAACCACCACGGCCAATGAGCAGTTCTTC	CASRTTTANEQFF
15	TRBV10-3	-	TRBD1	TRBJ2-3	TGTGCCATCAGCTCACCGGGACAGGGACGAGATACGCAGTATTTT	CAISSPGQGRDTQYF
15	TRBV15	-	-	TRBJ2-1	TGTGCCACCAGCAGAGAGGCTCAGGGGACGGATGAGCAGTTCTTC	CATSREAQGTDEQFF
14	TRBV27	-	-	TRBJ2-5	TGTGCCAGCAGTTTATCTTGGAAACAAGAGACCCAGTACTTC	CASSLSWKQETQYF
15	TRBV11-3	-	TRBD1	TRBJ2-1	TGTGCCAGCAGCTCGGGACAGGGGTTTAACAATGAGCAGTTCTTC	CASSSGQGFNNEQFF
15	TRBV9	-	-	TRBJ2-3	TGTGCCAGCAGCGTATGGCAGGCCGGGTCAGATACGCAGTATTTT	CASSVWQAGSDTQYF
16	TRBV5-1	-	TRBD1	TRBJ1-2	TGCGCCAGCAGCCTTGCAGCGGGACAGGGACTGTATGGCTACACCTTC	CASSLAAGQGLYGYTF
11	TRBV20-1	few	TRBD1	TRBJ1-2	TGCAGCGGGACAGGGGACTATGGCTACACCTTC	CSGTGDYGYTF
14	TRBV6-5	-	-	TRBJ1-6	TGTGCCAGCAGTTACGGGACGGAGAATTCACCCCTCCACTTT	CASSYGTENSPLHF